These 13 T cell receptor beta chains were sequenced from one sample in a study of blood T cell repertoires in COVID-19. Clones were read by immunoSEQ multiplex PCR, and TCRdb kept only the in-frame ones, dropping some. The sample includes about 170,000 clones, roughly four fifths of them seen just once. Sequenced input: PBMCs or T cells enriched from blood (not recorded which). The source of these receptors is a man in his forties or fifties who had recovered from COVID-19.

The V call is TRBV9, the J call TRBJ2-2, with no clear D. V lost 0 bases and J 5 bases, leaving 5 bases between the germline ends. The CDR3 is 13 residues long. Germline V gene sequence: CDR1 SGDLS, CDR2 YYNGEE. CDR3 in amino acids: CASSVATTGELFF. As DNA, the CDR3 is TGTGCCAGCAGCGTAGCCACAACCGGGGAGCTGTTTTTT.

The rearrangement links TRBV27 to TRBJ1-4; 8 bases line up with TRBD1. With 0 bases clipped from V and 0 bases from J, the junction kept 3 bases outside the gene matches. Germline lookup yields CDR1 MNHEY and CDR2 SMNVEV (reference sequence). The CDR3 spans 17 residues. CDR3 DNA: TGTGCCAGCAGTTTATCCAGGGGGCGGTCAACTAATGAAAAACTGTTTTTT. Protein product: CASSLSRGRSTNEKLFF. The full variable domain, its missing parts supplied by reference TRBV27 and TRBJ1-4, is EAQVTQNPRYLITVTGKKLTVTCSQNMNHEYMSWYRQDPGLGLRQIYYSMNVEVTDKGDVPEGYKVSRKEKRNFPLILESPSPNQTSLYFCASSLSRGRSTNEKLFFGSGTQLSVL.

The V call is TRBV11-2, the J call TRBJ2-5, with TRBD2 identical over 7 bases. Germline-derived CDR1 and CDR2 are SGHAT and FQNNGV. The V and J ends lost 4 bases and 6 bases, in that order; junction bases with no gene match: 5. The length of the CDR3 is 13 residues. Here the CDR3 DNA reads TGTGCCAGCAGCTCTTGGGGGGGTAAGACCCAGTACTTC. Amino acids: CASSSWGGKTQYF.

This rearrangement joins TRBV28 to TRBJ1-2; TRBD1 is a possible D gene (6 bases). The germline V gene has CDR1 MDHEN and CDR2 SYDVKM. The CDR3 totals 13 residues. V lost 4 bases, J lost 5 bases, and 11 bases lay in between. In DNA, the CDR3 is TGTGCCAGCAGTTCTGACAGGACGTATGGCTACACCTTC. It translates to CASSSDRTYGYTF.

V gene TRBV7-9 combines with J gene TRBJ1-1; D perhaps matches TRBD1 (5 bases). The V end was cut by 5 bases, the J end by 12 bases, with 22 bases between. CDR1 and CDR2 from the germline V gene are SEHNR and FQNEAQ (reference sequence). There are 14 residues in the CDR3. For the CDR3, the DNA is TGTGCCAGCAGCGCCATTCCTCCGGGGACTTCACCTTTCTTT. Amino acids: CASSAIPPGTSPFF. Using reference TRBV7-9 and TRBJ1-1 for the parts outside the CDR3, the full variable domain is DTGVSQNPRHKITKRGQNVTFRCDPISEHNRLYWYRQTLGQGPEFLTYFQNEAQLEKSRLLSDRFSAERPKGSFSTLEIQRTEQGDSAMYLCASSAIPPGTSPFFGQGTRLTVV.

The chain combines TRBV5-4 with TRBJ1-2; D gene ambiguous. The CDR3 length is 15 residues. Trimming removed 4 bases at V and 0 bases at J, with 13 bases between. Looked up from germline, CDR1 is SGHNT and CDR2 is YYREEE (reference sequence). The CDR3 DNA is TGTGCCAGCAGCCAGGAGGCCCAAGCTAACTATGGCTACACCTTC. It is translated as CASSQEAQANYGYTF. The full variable domain, with the rest looked up from reference TRBV5-4 and TRBJ1-2, is ETGVTQSPTHLIKTRGQQVTLRCSSQSGHNTVSWYQQALGQGPQFIFQYYREEENGRGNFPPRFSGLQFPNYSSELNVNALELDDSALYLCASSQEAQANYGYTFGSGTRLTVV.

This sequence joins TRBV7-2 and TRBJ2-1, with a possible D match to TRBD2 (7 bases). Germline CDR1 and CDR2: SGHTA and FQGNSA. V was clipped by 5 bases and J by 8 bases, with 16 bases between them. The CDR3 is 14 residues long. Here the CDR3 reads CASSPRGGRDEQFF. In DNA form, the CDR3 reads TGTGCCAGCAGCCCGCGCGGGGGCCGGGATGAGCAGTTCTTC.

This clone was detected only once. The V call is TRBV27, the J call TRBJ1-5; tentative D call: TRBD1 (5 bases). Looked up from germline, CDR1 is MNHEY and CDR2 is SMNVEV (reference sequence). The CDR3 loop spans 15 amino acids. Trimming removed 3 bases at V and 2 bases at J, with 11 bases between. The CDR3 sequence: CASSFGGPGNQPQHF. CDR3 sequence (DNA): TGTGCCAGCAGTTTCGGGGGTCCTGGCAATCAGCCCCAGCATTTT.

The chain joins TRBV18 to TRBJ1-6, with 10 bases matching TRBD1. This CDR3 has 15 amino acids. Germline V gene lookup returns CDR1 KGHSH and CDR2 LQKENI. Unmatched junction bases numbered 8, after V lost 6 bases and J lost 9 bases. CDR3 sequence: CASSRDRGLSSPLHF. CDR3 DNA sequence: TGTGCCAGCTCGAGGGACAGGGGATTAAGTTCACCCCTCCACTTT.

The chain joins TRBV2 to TRBJ2-1; 7 bases map to TRBD1. Trimming cost V 8 bases and J 12 bases; bases outside gene matches: 13. The CDR3 loop spans 13 amino acids. CDR1 and CDR2 (germline): SNHLY, FYNNEI. CDR3 amino acids: CASVGTERMGQFF. CDR3 nucleotide sequence: TGTGCCAGCGTGGGGACAGAGAGGATGGGGCAGTTCTTC. The whole variable domain, remainder taken from reference TRBV2 and TRBJ2-1, is EPEVTQTPSHQVTQMGQEVILRCVPISNHLYFYWYRQILGQKVEFLVSFYNNEISEKSEIFDDQFSVERPDGSNFTLKIRSTKLEDSAMYFCASVGTERMGQFFGPGTRLTVL.

DNA of the CDR3: TGTGCCAGCAGCTTGGGGCAGGGTTTTGGCTACACCTTC. This sequence encodes CASSLGQGFGYTF. The chain recombines TRBV5-6 with TRBJ1-2; possible D gene TRBD1, 5 bases. The germline V gene has CDR1 SGHDT and CDR2 YYEEEE. The CDR3 is 13 residues long. V was shortened by 0 bases and J by 7 bases, with 10 bases between the two germline ends.

The genes are TRBV4-2 and TRBJ2-2; maybe TRBD1 (6 bases). The germline gives CDR1 LGHNA, CDR2 YNFKEQ. V was clipped by 3 bases and J by 5 bases, with 16 bases between them. The CDR3 length is 16 residues. The CDR3 DNA is TGTGCCAGCAGCCATCACAGGGACGACTGGACCGGGGAGCTGTTTTTT. Amino acid sequence: CASSHHRDDWTGELFF.

The J gene is TRBJ1-2, the V gene TRBV5-1, with D possibly TRBD1 on 6 matching bases. CDR1 SGHRS and CDR2 YFSETQ come from the germline V gene. V was pared by 4 bases and J by 0 bases, with 13 bases between. CDR3 length equals 15 residues. For the CDR3, the DNA is TGCGCCAGCAGCCCCGCAGGGGCGGCTAACTATGGCTACACCTTC. Protein product: CASSPAGAANYGYTF.